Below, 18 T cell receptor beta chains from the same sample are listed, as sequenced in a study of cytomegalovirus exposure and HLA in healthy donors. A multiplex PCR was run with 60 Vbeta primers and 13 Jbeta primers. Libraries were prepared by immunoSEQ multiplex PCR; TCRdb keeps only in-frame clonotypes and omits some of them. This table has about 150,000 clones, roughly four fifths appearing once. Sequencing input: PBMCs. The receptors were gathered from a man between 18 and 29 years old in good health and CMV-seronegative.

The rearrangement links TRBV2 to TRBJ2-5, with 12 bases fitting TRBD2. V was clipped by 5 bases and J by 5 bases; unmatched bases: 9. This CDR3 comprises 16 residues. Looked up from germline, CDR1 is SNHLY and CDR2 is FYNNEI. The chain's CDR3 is CASSHDRTSGTETQYF. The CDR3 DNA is TGTGCCAGCAGTCACGACAGGACTAGCGGGACGGAGACCCAGTACTTC.

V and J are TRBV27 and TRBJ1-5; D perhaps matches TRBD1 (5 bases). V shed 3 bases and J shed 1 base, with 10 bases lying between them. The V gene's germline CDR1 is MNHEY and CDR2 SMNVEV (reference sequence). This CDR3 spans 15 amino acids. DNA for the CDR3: TGTGCCAGCAGTTTGGGGCTGGGCAGCAATCAGCCCCAGCATTTT. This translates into CASSLGLGSNQPQHF.

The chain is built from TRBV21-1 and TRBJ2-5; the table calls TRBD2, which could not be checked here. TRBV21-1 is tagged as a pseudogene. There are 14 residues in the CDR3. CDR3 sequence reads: CASSKGWRGETQYF. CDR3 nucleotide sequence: TGTGCCAGCAGCAAAGGTTGGAGGGGAGAGACCCAGTACTTC.

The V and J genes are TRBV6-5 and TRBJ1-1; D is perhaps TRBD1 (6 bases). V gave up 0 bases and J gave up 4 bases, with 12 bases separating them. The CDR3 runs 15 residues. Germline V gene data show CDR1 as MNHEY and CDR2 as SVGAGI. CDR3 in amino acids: CASSYSPGAATEAFF. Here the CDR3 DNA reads TGTGCCAGCAGTTACTCGCCAGGGGCGGCCACTGAAGCTTTCTTT.

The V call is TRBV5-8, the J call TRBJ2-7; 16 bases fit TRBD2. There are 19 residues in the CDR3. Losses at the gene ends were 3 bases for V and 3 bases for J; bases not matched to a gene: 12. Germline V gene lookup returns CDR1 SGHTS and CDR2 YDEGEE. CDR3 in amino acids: CASSSGGTSGRALDYEQYF. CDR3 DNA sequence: TGTGCCAGCAGCTCCGGGGGGACTAGCGGGAGGGCCCTCGACTACGAGCAGTACTTC.

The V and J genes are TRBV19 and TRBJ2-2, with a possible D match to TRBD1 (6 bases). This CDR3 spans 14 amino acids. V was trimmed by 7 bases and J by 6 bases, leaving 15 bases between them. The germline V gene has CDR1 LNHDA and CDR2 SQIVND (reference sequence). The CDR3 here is CASKGQGSAGELFF. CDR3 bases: TGTGCCAGTAAGGGGCAGGGGTCGGCCGGGGAGCTGTTTTTT.

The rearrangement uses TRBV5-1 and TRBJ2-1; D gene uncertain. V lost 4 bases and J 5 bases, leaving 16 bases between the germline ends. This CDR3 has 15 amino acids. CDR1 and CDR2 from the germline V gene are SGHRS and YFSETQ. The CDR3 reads CASSRRGPRNNEQFF. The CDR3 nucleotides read TGCGCCAGCAGCCGCCGAGGCCCACGAAACAATGAGCAGTTCTTC.

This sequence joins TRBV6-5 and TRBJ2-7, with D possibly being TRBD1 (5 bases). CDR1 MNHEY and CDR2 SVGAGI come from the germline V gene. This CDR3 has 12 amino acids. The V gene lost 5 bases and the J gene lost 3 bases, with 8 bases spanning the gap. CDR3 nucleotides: TGTGCCAGCAGTCAGGGTTACTACGAGCAGTACTTC. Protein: CASSQGYYEQYF.

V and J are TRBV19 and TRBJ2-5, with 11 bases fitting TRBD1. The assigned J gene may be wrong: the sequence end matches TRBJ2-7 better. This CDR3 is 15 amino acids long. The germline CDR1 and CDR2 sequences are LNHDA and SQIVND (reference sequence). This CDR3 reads CASSPGQGARYEQYF. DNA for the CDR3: TGTGCCAGTAGTCCAGGACAGGGGGCGCGTTACGAGCAGTACTTC.

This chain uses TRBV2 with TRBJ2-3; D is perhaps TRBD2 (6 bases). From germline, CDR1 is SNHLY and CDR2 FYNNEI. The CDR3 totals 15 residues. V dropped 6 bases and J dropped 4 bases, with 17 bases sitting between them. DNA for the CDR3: TGTGCCAGCAGGGAGGGAGAGGGAGGATCAGATACGCAGTATTTT. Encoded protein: CASREGEGGSDTQYF.

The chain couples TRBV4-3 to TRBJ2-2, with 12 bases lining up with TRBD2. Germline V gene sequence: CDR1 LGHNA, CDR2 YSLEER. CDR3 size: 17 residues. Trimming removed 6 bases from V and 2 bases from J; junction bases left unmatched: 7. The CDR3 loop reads CASSTSGGIPNTGELFF. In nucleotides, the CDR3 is TGCGCCAGCAGTACTAGCGGGGGGATTCCTAACACCGGGGAGCTGTTTTTT.

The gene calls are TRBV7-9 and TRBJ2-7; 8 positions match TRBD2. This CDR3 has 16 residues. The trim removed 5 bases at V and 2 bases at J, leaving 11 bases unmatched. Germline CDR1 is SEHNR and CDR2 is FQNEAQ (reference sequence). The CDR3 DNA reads TGTGCCAGCAGCCGCTGGAGGGGGACTAGGACCTACGAGCAGTACTTC. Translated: CASSRWRGTRTYEQYF.

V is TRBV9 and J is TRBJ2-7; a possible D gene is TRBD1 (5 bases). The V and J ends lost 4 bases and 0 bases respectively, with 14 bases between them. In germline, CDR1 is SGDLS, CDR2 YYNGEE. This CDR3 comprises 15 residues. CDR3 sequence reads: CASSPTGASSYEQYF. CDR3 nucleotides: TGTGCCAGCAGCCCCACAGGCGCAAGCTCCTACGAGCAGTACTTC.

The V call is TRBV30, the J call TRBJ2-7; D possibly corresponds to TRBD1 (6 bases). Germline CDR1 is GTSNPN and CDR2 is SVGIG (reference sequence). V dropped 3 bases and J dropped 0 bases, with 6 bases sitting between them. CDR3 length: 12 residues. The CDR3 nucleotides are TGTGCCTGGAGGGACAGCTCCTACGAGCAGTACTTC. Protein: CAWRDSSYEQYF.

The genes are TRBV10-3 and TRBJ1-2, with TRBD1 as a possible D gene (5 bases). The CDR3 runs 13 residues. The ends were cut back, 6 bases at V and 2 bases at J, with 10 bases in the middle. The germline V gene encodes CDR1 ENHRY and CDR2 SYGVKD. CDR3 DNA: TGTGCCATCAGCGCGGACAACAACTATGGCTACACCTTC. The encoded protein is CAISADNNYGYTF.

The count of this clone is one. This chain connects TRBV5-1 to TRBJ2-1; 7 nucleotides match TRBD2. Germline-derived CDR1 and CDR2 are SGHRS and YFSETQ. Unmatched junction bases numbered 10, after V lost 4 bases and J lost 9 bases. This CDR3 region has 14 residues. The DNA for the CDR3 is TGCGCCAGCAGCCAATCCGGACTAGTTTCTGAGCAGTTCTTC. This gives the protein CASSQSGLVSEQFF.

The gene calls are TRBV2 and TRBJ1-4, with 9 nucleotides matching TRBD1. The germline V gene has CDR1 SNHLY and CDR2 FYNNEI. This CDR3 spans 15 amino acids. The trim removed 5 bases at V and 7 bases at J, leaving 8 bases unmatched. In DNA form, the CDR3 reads TGTGCCAGCAGTTTACAGGGGGCGGGTGTTGAAAAACTGTTTTTT. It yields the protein CASSLQGAGVEKLFF.

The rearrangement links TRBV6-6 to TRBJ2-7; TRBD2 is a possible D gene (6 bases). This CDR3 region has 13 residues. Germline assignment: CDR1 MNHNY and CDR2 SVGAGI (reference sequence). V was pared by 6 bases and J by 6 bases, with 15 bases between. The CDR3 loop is CASRAPGAGEQYF. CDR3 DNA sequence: TGTGCCAGCAGGGCTCCGGGAGCCGGCGAGCAGTACTTC.